A single sample gave rise to the 3 T cell receptor beta chains below, sequenced in a study of early T cells in non-severe SARS-CoV-2 infection. TCRdb reanalysed the 5' RACE reads using MiXCR and keeps one entry per CDR3 protein. This sample carries tens of thousands of distinct CDR3 sequences, approximately 13% of them seen once, and the ten largest clones take roughly 4.7%. The sample consisted of whole blood. Every receptor here comes from an adult who was a healthcare worker with PCR-confirmed SARS-CoV-2 infection or an uninfected control (not recorded which).

This clonotype occurred many times. The genes are TRBV7-9 and TRBJ2-6; a possible D gene is TRBD1 (6 bases). CDR3 size: 19 residues. Trimming pared 5 bases from V and 2 bases from J, leaving 22 bases between. Germline CDR1 reads SEHNR; CDR2 reads FQNEAQ (reference sequence). The CDR3 spells CASSRGLTQGTPGANVLTF. The CDR3 DNA sequence: TGTGCCAGCAGCCGAGGCTTAACACAGGGTACTCCTGGGGCCAACGTCCTGACTTTC.

This clonotype was seen only a few times. This chain links TRBV11-1 with TRBJ2-7; 7 positions agree with TRBD1. The CDR3 loop spans 16 amino acids. Trimming took 2 bases from V and 0 from J; bases not matched to a gene: 7. Germline-derived CDR1 and CDR2 are SGHAT and FQDESV (reference sequence). The CDR3 region is CASSLPPGTASYEQYF. The CDR3 DNA reads TGTGCCAGCAGCTTACCTCCCGGGACAGCCTCCTACGAGCAGTACTTC.

This clonotype was detected many times. The chain carries TRBV5-1 and TRBJ2-5; D is ambiguous. CDR3 size: 14 residues. Germline CDR1 and CDR2: SGHRS and YFSETQ. V lost 2 bases and J lost 0, with 8 bases in between. The DNA of the CDR3 is TGCGCCAGCAGCTTTAGGATGTACCAAGAGACCCAGTACTTC. This codes for CASSFRMYQETQYF.